A single sample gave rise to the 21 T cell receptor beta chains below, sequenced in a study of T cell responses to AZD1222 COVID-19 vaccine. Sequencing was performed with immunoSEQ multiplex PCR; in TCRdb, only in-frame clones are kept and a portion is missing. The sample carries about 170,000 clones, 90% recorded once. The sample consisted of peripheral blood, taken on day 0 of AZD1222 vaccination. The receptors here all came from an adult in good health.

This clone appeared a single time. The V and J genes are TRBV7-9 and TRBJ2-3; 7 bases line up with TRBD2. Germline V gene lookup returns CDR1 SEHNR and CDR2 FQNEAQ (reference sequence). The CDR3 extends over 15 amino acids. V trimming: 4 bases; J trimming: 5 bases; junction bases outside the gene matches: 9. The CDR3 loop is CASSSRAGVGDTQYF. CDR3 in DNA: TGTGCCAGCAGCTCGAGGGCGGGGGTTGGAGATACGCAGTATTTT.

The rearrangement uses TRBV6-5 and TRBJ2-7, with 9 bases fitting TRBD1. The CDR3 sequence is 15 residues long. The germline gives CDR1 MNHEY, CDR2 SVGAGI. Trimming at V came to 6 bases and at J to 3 bases, leaving 9 bases not matched to a gene. The CDR3, as DNA: TGTGCCAGCAGCTTTGAATACAGGGGGCTCTACGAGCAGTACTTC. Its translation is CASSFEYRGLYEQYF.

The chain links TRBV11-2 to TRBJ1-3, with 7 positions matching TRBD1. Trimming removed 0 bases from V and 8 bases from J; junction bases left unmatched: 4. The CDR3 extends over 14 amino acids. CDR1 is SGHAT, CDR2 FQNNGV, per germline. The CDR3 DNA sequence: TGTGCCAGCAGCTTAGATAACAGGGGTTACACCATATATTTT. This translates into CASSLDNRGYTIYF.

The chain recombines TRBV5-1 with TRBJ2-1; 7 bases agree with TRBD2. The CDR3 has 16 amino acids. V lost 1 base and J lost 4; bases outside the gene matches: 8. Germline V gene sequence: CDR1 SGHRS, CDR2 YFSETQ. The CDR3 is CASSLKVSGGYNEQFF. As DNA, the CDR3 is TGCGCCAGCAGCTTGAAGGTATCCGGGGGGTACAATGAGCAGTTCTTC.

The CDR3 sequence: CASSLGAGTDYGYTF. The CDR3 DNA reads as TGTGCCAGCAGCTTGGGGGCCGGGACAGATTATGGCTACACCTTC. The chain is built from TRBV5-4 and TRBJ1-2; 7 nucleotides align to TRBD1. V lost 0 bases to trimming and J lost 5 bases; unmatched junction nucleotides: 7. This CDR3 is 15 amino acids long. The germline gives CDR1 SGHNT, CDR2 YYREEE (reference sequence).

CDR3 sequence reads: CASSLRQDSYEQYF. The CDR3 DNA is TGTGCCAGCAGCCTAAGACAGGACTCCTACGAGCAGTACTTC. The V call is TRBV7-3, the J call TRBJ2-7; D is perhaps TRBD1 (6 bases). Germline V gives CDR1 SGHTA, CDR2 FQGTGA. This CDR3 contains 14 residues. V gave up 5 bases and J gave up 0 bases, with 11 bases separating them.

The chain is built from TRBV5-1 and TRBJ1-1, with 8 nucleotides matching TRBD1. The V and J ends lost 3 bases and 2 bases, in that order; junction bases with no gene match: 12. Germline lookup yields CDR1 SGHRS and CDR2 YFSETQ. The CDR3 runs to 17 residues. The CDR3 protein is CASSWGQGAALNTEAFF. The CDR3 DNA follows: TGCGCCAGCAGCTGGGGCCAGGGGGCCGCCTTAAACACTGAAGCTTTCTTT.

This chain uses TRBV5-1 with TRBJ2-1, with a tentative D call TRBD1 (5 bases). The germline CDR1 and CDR2 sequences are SGHRS and YFSETQ. CDR3 length: 17 residues. V shed 3 bases and J shed 1 base, with 17 bases lying between them. CDR3 sequence (DNA): TGCGCCAGCAGCTCTCGACACTCAAAGGGGTCCTACAATGAGCAGTTCTTC. This translates into CASSSRHSKGSYNEQFF.

The chain joins TRBV6-2 or TRBV6-3 to TRBJ2-7, with D maybe TRBD2 (5 bases). The germline V gene has CDR1 MNHEY and CDR2 SVGEGT. CDR3 length: 15 residues. Between the trimmed V and J ends, which lost 7 bases and 1 base, there was a span of 17 bases. The CDR3 DNA is TGTGCCAGCAACCCCGTTGGAGGCCTTTCCTACGAGCAGTACTTC. As protein: CASNPVGGLSYEQYF.

The chain is built from TRBV18 and TRBJ2-3; TRBD2 agrees at 7 bases. The CDR3 covers 16 residues. Germline V gives CDR1 KGHSH, CDR2 LQKENI. The V and J ends lost 3 bases and 0 bases, in that order; junction bases with no gene match: 6. The CDR3 bases are TGTGCCAGCTCACCTGCCCCGGGACTAAGCACAGATACGCAGTATTTT. Encoded protein: CASSPAPGLSTDTQYF.

V gene TRBV5-8 combines with J gene TRBJ1-5; no firm D call. The CDR3 sequence is 12 residues long. Trimming left V 1 base short and J 2 bases short, with 1 base between. Germline values: CDR1 SGHTS, CDR2 YDEGEE. The DNA for the CDR3 is TGTGCCAGCAGCTTGCGCAATCAGCCCCAGCATTTT. The encoded protein is CASSLRNQPQHF. Full variable domain (rest looked up from reference TRBV5-8 and TRBJ1-5): EAGVTQSPTHLIKTRGQQATLRCSPISGHTSVYWYQQALGLGLQFLLWYDEGEERNRGNFPPRFSGRQFPNYSSELNVNALELEDSALYLCASSLRNQPQHFGDGTRLSIL.

This sequence joins TRBV7-8 and TRBJ2-1, with D perhaps TRBD2 (6 bases). The CDR3 is 13 amino acids. CDR1 and CDR2 from the germline V gene are SGHVS and FQNEAQ. V dropped 7 bases and J dropped 7 bases, with 14 bases sitting between them. The DNA for the CDR3 is TGTGCCAGCACCCTCGAACGGGGGAATGAGCAGTTCTTC. Encoded protein: CASTLERGNEQFF.

This chain connects TRBV4-3 to TRBJ2-6, with 7 bases that match TRBD1. The CDR3 has 18 residues. V trimming: 1 base; J trimming: 1 base; junction bases outside the gene matches: 7. Germline V gene sequence: CDR1 LGHNA, CDR2 YSLEER. CDR3 coding DNA: TGCGCCAGCAGCCAAGTACCTCCCAGGGGGTCTGGGGCCAACGTCCTGACTTTC. This codes for CASSQVPPRGSGANVLTF.

CDR3 region: CASGPFTGPQETQYF. Here the CDR3 DNA reads TGCGCCAGCGGCCCCTTCACAGGGCCCCAAGAGACCCAGTACTTC. The V gene is TRBV5-1, the J gene TRBJ2-5; tentatively, D is TRBD1 (6 bases). CDR1 and CDR2 (germline): SGHRS, YFSETQ. V gave up 7 bases and J gave up 1 base, with 17 bases separating them. This CDR3 contains 15 residues.

The chain couples TRBV30 to TRBJ1-2; 12 nucleotides match TRBD1. The CDR3 has 13 residues. V trimming: 3 bases; J trimming: 7 bases; junction bases outside the gene matches: 3. Germline V gene data show CDR1 as GTSNPN and CDR2 as SVGIG (reference sequence). The CDR3 protein is CAWRKGQGAGYTF. DNA for the CDR3: TGTGCCTGGAGGAAGGGACAGGGGGCTGGCTACACCTTC.

The CDR3 region is CASSNHSWTQYF. In DNA, the CDR3 is TGTGCCAGCAGTAACCATTCTTGGACCCAGTACTTC. V gene TRBV6-2 or TRBV6-3 combines with J gene TRBJ2-5, with unresolved D. The germline CDR1 and CDR2 sequences are MNHEY and SVGEGT. The CDR3 extends over 12 amino acids. Trimming pared 5 bases from V and 7 bases from J, leaving 11 bases between.

A single count supports this clone. The CDR3 region is CASLGTAYNSPLHF. CDR3 sequence (DNA): TGCGCCAGCCTTGGGACAGCCTATAATTCACCCCTCCACTTT. The genes are TRBV5-1 and TRBJ1-6; TRBD1 aligns across 7 bases. The CDR3 has 14 amino acids. CDR1 is SGHRS, CDR2 YFSETQ, per germline. V was pared by 7 bases and J by 2 bases, with 3 bases of the junction left unmatched.

In DNA form, the CDR3 reads TGTGCCAGTAGTATGAGGAGGGCCGGTAATTCACCCCTCCACTTT. It translates to CASSMRRAGNSPLHF. V and J are TRBV19 and TRBJ1-6, with no clear D. V was shortened by 3 bases and J by 6 bases, with 12 bases between the two germline ends. The length of the CDR3 is 15 residues. In germline, CDR1 is LNHDA, CDR2 SQIVND (reference sequence).

The J gene is TRBJ1-5, the V gene TRBV27, with D unresolved. CDR1 is MNHEY and CDR2 is SMNVEV in the germline V gene (reference sequence). The CDR3 extends over 13 amino acids. Trimming pared 3 bases from V and 4 bases from J, leaving 7 bases between. The CDR3, as DNA: TGTGCCAGCAGTTTCTATGAAAATCAGCCCCAGCATTTT. It specifies CASSFYENQPQHF.

V usage is TRBV4-2 and J usage is TRBJ1-1, with a tentative D call TRBD1 (6 bases). Germline lookup yields CDR1 LGHNA and CDR2 YNFKEQ. The CDR3 loop spans 11 amino acids. V gave up 7 bases and J gave up 8 bases, with 11 bases separating them. The CDR3: CASIIGTEAFF. The DNA of the CDR3 is TGTGCCAGCATCATTGGGACAGAAGCTTTCTTT.

The V and J genes are TRBV5-1 and TRBJ2-2; D remains ambiguous. The germline V gene has CDR1 SGHRS and CDR2 YFSETQ. CDR3 length equals 17 residues. V dropped 0 bases and J dropped 0 bases, with 12 bases sitting between them. The CDR3: CASSLEGLAANTGELFF. CDR3 DNA: TGCGCCAGCAGCTTGGAAGGTTTGGCAGCGAACACCGGGGAGCTGTTTTTT.